The source of this T cell receptor (beta chain) is a study of regulatory T cells in long-lasting Graves disease listed by TCRdb under 2021. Background on the whole study: Persistent Graves' disease meant more than 5 years of antithyroid drug treatment with TSH receptor autoantibodies that stayed positive. Persistent Graves' disease patients were compared with newly diagnosed Graves' disease patients by peripheral blood TCR sequencing and RNA sequencing. The study was registered as a clinical trial and conducted in China. Persistent Graves' disease patients in the clinical cohort had taken antithyroid drugs for approximately 9.5 years on average. TCR sequencing covered some 13 persistent and roughly 20 newly diagnosed Graves' disease patients, some 33 samples in total. Paper-wide results and their limitations: Only the TCR beta chain was sequenced and analyzed. Compared with newly diagnosed patients, patients with persistent Graves' disease had lower TCR Shannon entropy and fewer highly expanded clones, which suggests clonal expansion. The small sample size was acknowledged by the authors as a limitation that may reduce accuracy. TRBV28, TRBJ1-2 and TRBJ2-5 were preferentially used in persistent disease, while TRBV20-1 and TRBJ2-1 were favored in newly diagnosed disease. A larger number of public clonotypes was shared among persistent patients (fewer than 3,000) than among newly diagnosed patients (roughly 930). Only peripheral blood was studied, because thyroid tissue, the primary lesion, was inaccessible.

For this clonotype: No cognate antigen has been identified for it. The input lacks base qualities; no much larger clone sits a single base away.

Library preparation employed multiplex PCR. The reads were generated on an Illumina HiSeq 4000. To build TCR beta libraries, CDR3 regions were amplified by Arm-PCR using iRepertoire HTBI primers. Gel purification was performed on PCR products prior to sequencing. On the authors' methods: Across samples, 60 to 70 TRBV and 14 TRBJ segments were identified and used for gene usage analysis of CDR3 amino acid clonotypes. Filtered high-quality paired reads were merged into contigs using COPE and FqMerger. BLAST was used to align contigs to IMGT TRBV, TRBD and TRBJ reference genes, and CDR3 was defined according to IMGT. Clonotypes above 0.1% frequency were classified as highly expanded clones. Shannon entropy served as the measure of repertoire diversity, while the Gini coefficient captured V-J evenness. A clonotype found in more than one individual was treated as public. The public sequencing data were trimmed at Q25 with fastp and processed into clonotypes with MiXCR by TCRdb, which kept only in-frame beta chains. One record per CDR3 amino acid sequence lists the most common genes and DNA. The V and J calls come from TCRdb's annotation, not from the publication. The sample records over 450,000 distinct CDR3 sequences, under 25% of which are singletons. Roughly 6.9% of the sample is in the top ten clones.

CDR3 length: 15 amino acids, cysteine to phenylalanine. Just the 45-base CDR3 DNA is kept, in frame starting at base 1. CDR1 and CDR2, per the germline V gene, are SGHVS and FQNEAQ. V loses 5 bases, J loses 10 bases, and the germline ends lie 23 bases apart. The time point label, read with the paper, signifies: persistent/refractory GD, antithyroid drugs over 5 years with positive TRAb. For both TCR sequencing and RNA sequencing, RNA was extracted from PBMCs using TRIzol. Graves' disease was diagnosed according to American Thyroid Association guidelines. Patients for the study were recruited at an endocrinology department in Xi'an, China. Each patient gave approximately 10 milliliters of peripheral blood, collected in an EDTA anticoagulant tube. Ficoll Paque Plus density gradient separation was used to isolate PBMCs, and no further T cell sorting was performed. An Agilent 2100 Bioanalyzer and agarose gel were used to assess RNA quality, and a NanoDrop 2000 was used to measure RNA concentration.

The chain is assembled from TRBV7-8 and TRBJ1-2, and TRBD1 may be the D gene, going by 5 matching bases. The sequenced sample was peripheral blood mononuclear cells (PBMCs), obtained when the disease was refractory, from a patient treated with antithyroid drugs. The sequence derives from a female donor with Graves disease. CDR3 sequence: CASSPQWGEQTDYTF. Read as DNA, the sequence is TGTGCCAGCAGCCCCCAATGGGGGGAGCAGACGGACTACACCTTC.